The clone carrying this T cell receptor (beta chain) was detected once. CDR1 is SGHDT, CDR2 YYEEEE, per germline. Trimming took off 0 bases at V and 8 bases at J, with 6 bases between the two ends. This CDR3 contains 12 residues. This record belongs to a study of PD-L1 blockade in urothelial cancer. Indicated time point: pretreatment peripheral blood. Method: immunoSEQ multiplex PCR; TCRdb's copy keeps in-frame clones and lacks some. The profile shows around 86,000 clones, around 81% of them singletons. The source material was PBMCs, sampled around atezolizumab (anti-PD-L1) treatment. This chain uses TRBV5-6 with TRBJ2-1; D unclear. The source of this sequence is a man aged 35-49 years with urothelial cancer. CDR3 sequence: CASSLEEHEQFF. In nucleotides, the CDR3 is TGTGCCAGCAGCTTGGAGGAGCATGAGCAGTTCTTC.